These 32 T cell receptor beta chains came from one sample sequenced in a study of cytomegalovirus exposure and HLA in healthy donors listed by TCRdb under 2017. Receptors were amplified or captured by the immunoSEQ multiplex PCR assay. The multiplex PCR relied on a mix of 60 forward primers for TCR Vbeta segments and 13 reverse primers for TCR Jbeta segments. Imported from immuneACCESS, the table was reduced by TCRdb to in-frame sequences with V and J called. These copies leave out some clones; in studies compared against another copy, an unresolved V gene accounts for under half, and the cause of the remainder is not known. This sample gives more than 200,000 clones in total; more than 70% of them show up just once. 1.3% of the sample comes from the top ten. Sequencing was performed on PBMCs. The receptors come from a human donor in good health.

The chain uses TRBV10-3 and TRBJ2-3, with 14 nucleotides matching TRBD2. Germline CDR1 is ENHRY and CDR2 is SYGVKD. This CDR3 spans 18 amino acids. V lost 3 bases to trimming and J lost 4 bases; unmatched junction nucleotides: 9. CDR3 sequence: CAISDTGLAGASADTQYF. The CDR3 region has the DNA TGTGCCATCAGTGACACGGGACTAGCGGGAGCGAGCGCAGATACGCAGTATTTT.

The genes are TRBV15 and TRBJ2-1; TRBD2 is a possible D gene (8 bases). CDR1 and CDR2 from the germline V gene are LNHNV and YYDKDF (reference sequence). Trimming left V 0 bases short and J 8 bases short, with 26 bases between. CDR3 size: 19 residues. The CDR3 sequence is CATSRDQGDGRGVTHEQFF. The DNA of the CDR3 is TGTGCCACCAGCAGAGATCAGGGGGACGGGAGGGGGGTCACCCATGAGCAGTTCTTC.

This chain connects TRBV19 to TRBJ1-5; D not resolved. V lost 7 bases and J 6 bases, leaving 19 bases between the germline ends. This CDR3 spans 15 amino acids. CDR1 and CDR2 from the germline V gene are LNHDA and SQIVND (reference sequence). The CDR3, as DNA: TGTGCCAGTAACTCCGGATCCTACGCGGCTCAGCCCCAGCATTTT. Protein: CASNSGSYAAQPQHF.

This clone has more than one count but fewer than ten. The genes are TRBV11-3 and TRBJ1-1, with D tentatively TRBD1 (6 bases). Germline V gene sequence: CDR1 SGHNT, CDR2 YENEEA. The CDR3 spans 13 residues. With 4 bases removed from V and 3 bases from J, the gap between germline ends came to 9 bases. CDR3 loop: CASSSDRYTEAFF. The CDR3 DNA is TGTGCCAGCAGCTCAGACAGGTACACTGAAGCTTTCTTT.

The chain couples TRBV9 to TRBJ2-1; TRBD1 aligns across 8 bases. Germline trimming cut 1 base from V and 1 base from J; bases unmatched to any gene: 1. Germline V gene sequence: CDR1 SGDLS, CDR2 YYNGEE. This CDR3 contains 15 residues. Here the CDR3 reads CASSVQGASYNEQFF. The CDR3 nucleotides are TGTGCCAGCAGCGTACAGGGGGCTTCCTACAATGAGCAGTTCTTC.

This clone was picked up a small number of times. The genes are TRBV27 and TRBJ2-4, with D perhaps matching TRBD1 (6 bases). Per germline, CDR1 MNHEY and CDR2 SMNVEV (reference sequence). This CDR3 spans 13 amino acids. Between the trimmed V and J ends, which lost 6 bases and 9 bases, there was a span of 15 bases. The CDR3 is CASRIGGFGIQYF. Written as DNA, the CDR3 is TGTGCCAGCAGGATAGGGGGTTTCGGCATTCAGTACTTC.

This chain uses TRBV4-1 with TRBJ2-7; possibly TRBD2 for D (6 bases). Germline loops: CDR1 MGHRA, CDR2 YSYEKL. Trimming took off 6 bases at V and 2 bases at J, with 11 bases between the two ends. This CDR3 comprises 13 residues. CDR3 nucleotide sequence: TGCGCCAGCAGTGCGGGACGGACCTACGAGCAGTACTTC. It encodes CASSAGRTYEQYF.

This clone was observed a few times. The rearrangement joins TRBV9 to TRBJ2-7; perhaps TRBD1 as D (5 bases). The CDR3 contains 14 residues. CDR1 is SGDLS, CDR2 YYNGEE, per germline. V lost 0 bases, J lost 3 bases, and 10 bases lay in between. CDR3 sequence reads: CASSVVAGNYEQYF. CDR3 in DNA: TGTGCCAGCAGCGTAGTGGCAGGGAACTACGAGCAGTACTTC.

The genes are TRBV25-1 and TRBJ1-1; unclear D gene. The CDR3 spans 15 residues. Trimming stripped 4 bases from V and 7 bases from J, with 19 bases between. Germline CDR1 reads MGHDK; CDR2 reads SYGVNS. CDR3 sequence reads: CASSVSFRGLSEAFF. Here the CDR3 DNA reads TGTGCCAGCAGTGTGTCTTTTCGGGGATTAAGTGAAGCTTTCTTT.

The gene calls are TRBV4-1 and TRBJ1-1; unclear D gene. Germline values: CDR1 MGHRA, CDR2 YSYEKL. The V end was cut by 3 bases, the J end by 5 bases, with 13 bases between. This CDR3 contains 14 residues. The CDR3 loop is CASSQAGEGTEAFF. The CDR3 region has the DNA TGCGCCAGCAGCCAGGCCGGGGAGGGTACTGAAGCTTTCTTT.

This clone was counted once. V and J are TRBV2 and TRBJ2-5; D possibly corresponds to TRBD2 (6 bases). This CDR3 contains 15 residues. V shed 5 bases and J shed 11 bases, with 24 bases lying between them. In germline, CDR1 is SNHLY, CDR2 FYNNEI. The chain's CDR3 is CASSFAGSQFREQYF. As DNA, the CDR3 is TGTGCCAGCAGTTTCGCGGGGTCCCAGTTTAGGGAGCAGTACTTC.

Here the CDR3 DNA reads TGTGCCAGCAGGGTACAGGGGGCCACTGAAGCTTTCTTT. Protein product: CASRVQGATEAFF. J is TRBJ1-1 and V is TRBV6-5; 9 positions match TRBD1. The J segment lost 4 bases and the V segment lost 6 bases, leaving 3 bases of the junction unmatched. CDR3 size: 13 residues. Germline V CDR1 and CDR2: MNHEY, SVGAGI.

In its sample, this clone was seen a few times. This chain joins TRBV10-1 and TRBJ2-2; TRBD1 matches 8 bases. The V segment lost 2 bases and the J segment 3 bases; nucleotides outside the gene matches: 8. The CDR3 runs 17 residues. CDR1 is WNHNN, CDR2 SYGVQD, per germline (reference sequence). The CDR3 nucleotides read TGCGCCAGCAGTGAGCGGCAGGGGGCTAGCCACACCGGGGAGCTGTTTTTT. Its protein is CASSERQGASHTGELFF.

The chain combines TRBV6-6 with TRBJ2-5; the D gene is possibly TRBD2 (6 bases). V was shortened by 11 bases and J by 5 bases, with 18 bases between the two germline ends. CDR3 length equals 13 residues. The germline CDR1 and CDR2 sequences are MNHNY and SVGAGI (reference sequence). The CDR3 DNA follows: TGTGCCGCCCTAGGGCCCGGAGGGGAGACCCAGTACTTC. Its translation: CAALGPGGETQYF.

The chain carries TRBV5-4 and TRBJ2-5; 9 bases are shared with TRBD2. After removal of 0 bases from V and 3 bases from J, the junction contained 6 bases not matched to a gene. CDR1 is SGHNT and CDR2 is YYREEE in the germline V gene (reference sequence). This CDR3 region has 16 residues. CDR3: CASSLVYSGSEETQYF. DNA for the CDR3: TGTGCCAGCAGCTTGGTATATAGCGGGAGTGAAGAGACCCAGTACTTC.

The genes are TRBV28 and TRBJ1-1, with D possibly being TRBD1 (5 bases). V was clipped by 5 bases and J by 5 bases, with 18 bases between them. The CDR3 sequence is 15 residues long. The germline V gene has CDR1 MDHEN and CDR2 SYDVKM. CDR3 sequence (DNA): TGTGCCAGCAGTGGGACCGCGGGGGGGGGAACTGAAGCTTTCTTT. Residues: CASSGTAGGGTEAFF.

The genes are TRBV19 and TRBJ1-5, with 11 bases aligning to TRBD1. Germline lookup yields CDR1 LNHDA and CDR2 SQIVND (reference sequence). This CDR3 is built from 16 residues. V lost 5 bases, J lost 4 bases, and 7 bases stayed unmatched. The CDR3 nucleotides read TGTGCCAGTAGTCGCAGCCGGGACAGGGGGAATCAGCCCCAGCATTTT. As protein: CASSRSRDRGNQPQHF.

This chain connects TRBV9 to TRBJ2-7; tentative D call: TRBD2 (6 bases). This CDR3 has 13 residues. V lost 4 bases and J lost 5, with 13 bases in between. CDR1 SGDLS and CDR2 YYNGEE come from the germline V gene. CDR3 protein: CASSRGELNEQYF. The DNA of the CDR3 is TGTGCCAGCAGCCGCGGGGAGCTCAACGAGCAGTACTTC.

The J gene is TRBJ1-1, the V gene TRBV15; D is uncertain. The CDR3 is 15 residues long. Germline CDR1 and CDR2: LNHNV and YYDKDF (reference sequence). The V end lost 1 base, the J end lost 1 base, and 10 bases lay between the germline ends. The CDR3 sequence: CATSRGAQPNTEAFF. The DNA of the CDR3 is TGTGCCACCAGCAGAGGGGCACAGCCGAACACTGAAGCTTTCTTT.

The chain carries TRBV28 and TRBJ1-2; a possible D gene is TRBD1 (5 bases). The CDR3 is made up of 13 amino acids. The V gene's germline CDR1 is MDHEN and CDR2 SYDVKM. Between the trimmed V and J ends, which lost 6 bases and 9 bases, there was a span of 17 bases. CDR3 nucleotides: TGTGCCAGCAGCGAGCAGGGTTTTAGTAGCTACACCTTC. This translates into CASSEQGFSSYTF.

The chain uses TRBV11-2 and TRBJ1-1; perhaps TRBD1 as D (6 bases). The germline CDR1 and CDR2 sequences are SGHAT and FQNNGV. The V end lost 6 bases, the J end lost 0 bases, and 14 bases lay between the germline ends. The CDR3 has 15 residues. The CDR3 spells CASRVTGSMNTEAFF. The CDR3 coding sequence is TGTGCCAGCAGGGTTACAGGGAGCATGAACACTGAAGCTTTCTTT.

The chain uses TRBV6-1 and TRBJ2-6, with a tentative D call TRBD1 (8 bases). Germline-derived CDR1 and CDR2 are MNHNS and SASEGT. The V end was cut by 5 bases, the J end by 2 bases, with 10 bases between. This CDR3 region has 15 residues. CDR3 nucleotide sequence: TGTGCCAGCAGTACAGGGGGGGCTGGGGCCAACGTCCTGACTTTC. It codes for CASSTGGAGANVLTF.

This rearrangement joins TRBV5-5 to TRBJ1-5; a possible D gene is TRBD1 (5 bases). Germline V lookup: CDR1 SGHKS, CDR2 YYEKEE (reference sequence). The V end was cut by 0 bases, the J end by 6 bases, with 10 bases between. This CDR3 is built from 14 residues. The chain's CDR3 is CASSLAGQGQPQHF. The CDR3 bases are TGTGCCAGCAGCTTGGCTGGTCAGGGTCAGCCCCAGCATTTT.

The rearrangement uses TRBV7-8 and TRBJ2-5; a weak D match, TRBD2 (5 bases). CDR3 length: 17 residues. The germline V and J ends were trimmed by 2 bases and 1 base, with 17 bases remaining between them. Germline V lookup: CDR1 SGHVS, CDR2 FQNEAQ. CDR3 DNA sequence: TGTGCCAGCAGCTTACTCGGGGTGGGAATTACCCAAGAGACCCAGTACTTC. Encoded protein: CASSLLGVGITQETQYF.

Comment on this clone: At one of its ends the junction is not consistent with the germline gene, which may arise from a read error. CDR3 in amino acids: CASSLTGTMEYNEQFF. The CDR3 DNA reads as TGTGCCAGCAGCCTAACGGGGACTATGGAGTACAATGAGCAGTTCTTC. This rearrangement joins TRBV7-3 to TRBJ2-1; TRBD2 matches at 7 bases. The germline CDR1 and CDR2 sequences are SGHTA and FQGTGA. This CDR3 is 16 amino acids long.

V and J are TRBV9 and TRBJ2-1, with 9 bases matching TRBD1. The CDR3 runs 16 residues. Looked up from germline, CDR1 is SGDLS and CDR2 is YYNGEE. Trimming cost V 4 bases and J 3 bases; bases outside gene matches: 8. The CDR3 bases are TGTGCCAGCAGCCCTCATCCGGACAGGGGCTACAATGAGCAGTTCTTC. The encoded protein is CASSPHPDRGYNEQFF.

This chain connects TRBV6-4 to TRBJ2-7; TRBD1 is a possible D gene (5 bases). Trimming stripped 6 bases from V and 3 bases from J, with 9 bases between. From germline, CDR1 is MRHNA and CDR2 SNTAGT. The CDR3 consists of 12 residues. This CDR3 reads CASSGRVYEQYF. For the CDR3, the DNA is TGTGCCAGCAGCGGCAGGGTCTACGAGCAGTACTTC.

The chain couples TRBV2 to TRBJ2-3; TRBD2 agrees at 8 bases. Per the germline V gene, CDR1 is SNHLY and CDR2 is FYNNEI. This CDR3 comprises 15 residues. With V trimmed by 3 bases and J by 0 bases, 2 bases remained unmatched. The CDR3: CASSEASGSTDTQYF. The CDR3 nucleotides are TGTGCCAGCAGTGAGGCTAGCGGGAGCACAGATACGCAGTATTTT.

This clone was recorded only once. This chain uses TRBV5-1 with TRBJ2-7; TRBD2 agrees at 11 bases. The CDR3 is made up of 17 amino acids. The germline V gene encodes CDR1 SGHRS and CDR2 YFSETQ. The V segment lost 2 bases and the J segment 3 bases; nucleotides outside the gene matches: 10. The CDR3 DNA reads as TGCGCCAGCAGCTTAGTAGCGGGAGGGCCGGTAGGCTACGAGCAGTACTTC. Encoded protein: CASSLVAGGPVGYEQYF.

J is TRBJ2-2 and V is TRBV11-3, with D maybe TRBD1 (5 bases). Trimming removed 1 base at V and 1 base at J, with 7 bases between. This CDR3 is built from 15 residues. Germline-derived CDR1 and CDR2 are SGHNT and YENEEA. CDR3 residues: CASSLGQGNTGELFF. The DNA for the CDR3 is TGTGCCAGCAGCTTAGGGCAGGGGAACACCGGGGAGCTGTTTTTT.

This chain links TRBV18 with TRBJ2-1; 8 nucleotides line up with TRBD2. In germline, CDR1 is KGHSH, CDR2 LQKENI. The V and J ends lost 10 bases and 5 bases, in that order; junction bases with no gene match: 10. The CDR3 covers 14 residues. The CDR3 is CATQREFGNNEQFF. The CDR3 nucleotides read TGTGCCACCCAGCGGGAGTTCGGGAACAATGAGCAGTTCTTC.

J is TRBJ2-1 and V is TRBV6-4; tentatively, D is TRBD2 (7 bases). The germline gives CDR1 MRHNA, CDR2 SNTAGT. CDR3 length: 15 residues. The ends were cut back, 4 bases at V and 7 bases at J, with 17 bases in the middle. The CDR3 DNA is TGTGCCAGCAGTGGCGCCGCGGGGGCGGGTAATGAGCAGTTCTTC. Translation gives CASSGAAGAGNEQFF.